This T cell receptor (beta chain) is from a study of OX40 agonist ivuxolimab in advanced cancers. Study outcomes and limitations: Researchers did not determine the expanded peripheral T cells' antigen specificity.

TCRdb's copy holds only in-frame clones and misses some; the assay was immunoSEQ multiplex PCR. The sample consists of tens of thousands of clones, around 81% of them appearing once. The CDR3 runs to 13 residues. Germline lookup yields CDR1 MNHEY and CDR2 SVGAGI. V gave up 2 bases and J gave up 6 bases, with 11 bases separating them. Autoimmune disease history or systemic immunosuppression barred patients. With respect to this clone: Its antigen is still unknown.

The receptor's source is an adult with an advanced solid tumor such as melanoma, head and neck, liver or kidney cancer. The chain carries TRBV6-5 and TRBJ2-7; a weak D match, TRBD1 (5 bases). The sequencing used CD4+ or CD8+ T cells sorted from blood, collected in a trial of the OX40 agonist ivuxolimab. CDR3 in amino acids: CASSYRRAGEQYF. The CDR3 DNA follows: TGTGCCAGCAGTTACCGCAGGGCCGGCGAGCAGTACTTC.